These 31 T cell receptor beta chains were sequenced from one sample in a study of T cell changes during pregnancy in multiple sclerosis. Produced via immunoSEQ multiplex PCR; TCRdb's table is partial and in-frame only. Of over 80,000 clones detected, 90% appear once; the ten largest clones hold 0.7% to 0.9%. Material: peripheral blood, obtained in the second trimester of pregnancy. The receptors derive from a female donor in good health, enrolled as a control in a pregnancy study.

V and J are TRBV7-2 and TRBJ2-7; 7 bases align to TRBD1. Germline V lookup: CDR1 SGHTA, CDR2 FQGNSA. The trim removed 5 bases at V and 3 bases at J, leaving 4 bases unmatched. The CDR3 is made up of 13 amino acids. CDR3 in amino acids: CASSADRVYEQYF. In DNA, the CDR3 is TGTGCCAGCAGCGCAGACAGGGTCTACGAGCAGTACTTC.

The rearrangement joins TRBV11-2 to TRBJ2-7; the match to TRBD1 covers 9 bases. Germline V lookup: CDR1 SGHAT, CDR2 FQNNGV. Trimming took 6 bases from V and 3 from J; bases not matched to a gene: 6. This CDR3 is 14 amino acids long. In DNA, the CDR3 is TGTGCCAGCAGAAAACCGGGACAGGGCTACGAGCAGTACTTC. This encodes CASRKPGQGYEQYF.

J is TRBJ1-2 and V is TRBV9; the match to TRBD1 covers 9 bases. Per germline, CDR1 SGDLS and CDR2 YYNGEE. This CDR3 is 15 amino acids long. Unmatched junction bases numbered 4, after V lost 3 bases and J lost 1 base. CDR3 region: CASSDRTGDNYGYTF. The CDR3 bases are TGTGCCAGCAGCGACCGGACAGGGGATAACTATGGCTACACCTTC. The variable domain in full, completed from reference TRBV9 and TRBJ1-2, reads DSGVTQTPKHLITATGQRVTLRCSPRSGDLSVYWYQQSLDQGLQFLIQYYNGEERAKGNILERFSAQQFPDLHSELNLSSLELGDSALYFCASSDRTGDNYGYTFGSGTRLTVV.

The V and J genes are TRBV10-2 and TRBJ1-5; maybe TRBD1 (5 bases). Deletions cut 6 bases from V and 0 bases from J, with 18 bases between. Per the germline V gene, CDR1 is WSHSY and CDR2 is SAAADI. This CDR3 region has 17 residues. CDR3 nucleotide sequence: TGCGCCAGCAGCCCCGGGGGACCGATTTATAGCAATCAGCCCCAGCATTTT. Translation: CASSPGGPIYSNQPQHF.

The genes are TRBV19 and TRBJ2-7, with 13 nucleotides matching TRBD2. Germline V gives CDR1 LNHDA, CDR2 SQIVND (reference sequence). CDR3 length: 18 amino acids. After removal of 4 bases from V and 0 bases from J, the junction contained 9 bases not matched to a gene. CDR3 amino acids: CASSTGLAGVSSSYEQYF. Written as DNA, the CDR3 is TGTGCCAGTAGTACTGGACTAGCGGGGGTGTCGAGCTCCTACGAGCAGTACTTC.

The CDR3 coding sequence is TGTGCCAGTAACCCCTTAGGCAGGGGCAATAATTCACCCCTCCACTTT. The encoded protein is CASNPLGRGNNSPLHF. This chain uses TRBV19 with TRBJ1-6, with D maybe TRBD1 (6 bases). Germline V CDR1 and CDR2: LNHDA, SQIVND (reference sequence). This CDR3 region has 16 residues. With 7 bases removed from V and 5 bases from J, the gap between germline ends came to 18 bases.

The CDR3 DNA is TGTGCCAGCAATCACGGGGGGAGCTCCTACAATGAGCAGTTCTTC. This sequence encodes CASNHGGSSYNEQFF. V usage is TRBV6-6 and J usage is TRBJ2-1, with TRBD2 matching over 7 bases. The junction had 6 bases not matched to a gene; V was cut back by 7 bases and J by 0 bases. Germline V gene lookup returns CDR1 MNHNY and CDR2 SVGAGI (reference sequence). The CDR3 totals 15 residues.

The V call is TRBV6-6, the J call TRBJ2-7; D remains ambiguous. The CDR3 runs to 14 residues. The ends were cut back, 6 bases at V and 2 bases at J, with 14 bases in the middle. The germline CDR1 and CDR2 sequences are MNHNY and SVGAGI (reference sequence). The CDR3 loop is CASSGYGPPYEQYF. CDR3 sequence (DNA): TGTGCCAGCAGCGGATATGGGCCCCCCTACGAGCAGTACTTC.

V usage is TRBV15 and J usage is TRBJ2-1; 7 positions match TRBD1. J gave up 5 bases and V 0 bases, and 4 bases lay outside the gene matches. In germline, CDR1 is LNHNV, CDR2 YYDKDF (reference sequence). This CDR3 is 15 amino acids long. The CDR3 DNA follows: TGTGCCACCAGCAGAGAAAGGGGGCTTAACAATGAGCAGTTCTTC. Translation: CATSRERGLNNEQFF.

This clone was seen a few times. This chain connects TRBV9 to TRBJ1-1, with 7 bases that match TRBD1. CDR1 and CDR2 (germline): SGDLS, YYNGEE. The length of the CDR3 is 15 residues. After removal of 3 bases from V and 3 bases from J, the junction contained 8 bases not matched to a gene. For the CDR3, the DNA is TGTGCCAGCAGCGCCTACAGGGGAGAGGACACTGAAGCTTTCTTT. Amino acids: CASSAYRGEDTEAFF.

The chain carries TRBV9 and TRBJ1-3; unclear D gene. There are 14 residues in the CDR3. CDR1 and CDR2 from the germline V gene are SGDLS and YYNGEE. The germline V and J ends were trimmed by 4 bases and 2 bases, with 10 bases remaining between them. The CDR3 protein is CASSLSWPGNTIYF. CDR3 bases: TGTGCCAGCAGCCTCTCATGGCCTGGAAACACCATATATTTT.

CDR3 region: CASGRDSGAGNTIYF. In DNA, the CDR3 is TGCGCCAGCGGCCGGGACAGTGGGGCTGGAAACACCATATATTTT. The chain uses TRBV5-1 and TRBJ1-3, with 7 bases that match TRBD1. The J segment lost 2 bases and the V segment lost 7 bases, leaving 9 bases of the junction unmatched. The CDR3 has 15 amino acids. CDR1 SGHRS and CDR2 YFSETQ come from the germline V gene.

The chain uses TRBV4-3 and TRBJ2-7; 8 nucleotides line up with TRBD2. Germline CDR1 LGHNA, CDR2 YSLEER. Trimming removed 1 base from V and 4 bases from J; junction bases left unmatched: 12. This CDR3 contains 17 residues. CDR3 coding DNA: TGCGCCAGCAGCCAAGGAGTCATAGCGGGAACCTTTTACGAGCAGTACTTC. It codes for CASSQGVIAGTFYEQYF.

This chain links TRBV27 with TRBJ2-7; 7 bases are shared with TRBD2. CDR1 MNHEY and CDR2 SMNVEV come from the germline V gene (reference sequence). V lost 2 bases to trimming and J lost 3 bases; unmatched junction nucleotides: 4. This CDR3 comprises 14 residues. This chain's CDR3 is CASSLTGGSYEQYF. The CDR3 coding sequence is TGTGCCAGCAGTTTAACGGGAGGCAGCTACGAGCAGTACTTC.

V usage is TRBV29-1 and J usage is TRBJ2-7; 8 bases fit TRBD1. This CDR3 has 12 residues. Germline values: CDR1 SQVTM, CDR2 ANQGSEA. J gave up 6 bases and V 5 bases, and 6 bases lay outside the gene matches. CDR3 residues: CSVFWTGTEQYF. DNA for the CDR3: TGCAGCGTTTTCTGGACAGGGACCGAGCAGTACTTC.

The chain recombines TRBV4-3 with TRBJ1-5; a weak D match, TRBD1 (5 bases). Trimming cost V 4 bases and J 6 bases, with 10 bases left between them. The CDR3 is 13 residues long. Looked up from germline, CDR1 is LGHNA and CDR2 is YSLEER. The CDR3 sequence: CASSPRVGQPQHF. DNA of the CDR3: TGCGCCAGCAGCCCCAGGGTAGGTCAGCCCCAGCATTTT.

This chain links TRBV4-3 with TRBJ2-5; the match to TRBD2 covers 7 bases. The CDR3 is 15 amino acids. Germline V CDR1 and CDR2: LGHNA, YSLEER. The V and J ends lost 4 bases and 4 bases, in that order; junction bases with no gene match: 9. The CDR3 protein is CASSPTAGLLETQYF. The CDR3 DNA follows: TGCGCCAGCAGCCCAACAGCGGGACTCCTAGAGACCCAGTACTTC.

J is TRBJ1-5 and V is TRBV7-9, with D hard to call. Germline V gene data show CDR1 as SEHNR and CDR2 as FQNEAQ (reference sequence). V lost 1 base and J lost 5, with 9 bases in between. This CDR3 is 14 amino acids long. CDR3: CASSLGTPHQPQHF. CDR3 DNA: TGTGCCAGCAGCTTAGGGACTCCCCATCAGCCCCAGCATTTT.

CDR3 DNA: TGTGCCAGCAGTTTAGGCGGCAGCTCCTACAATGAGCAGTTCTTC. Encoded protein: CASSLGGSSYNEQFF. The J gene is TRBJ2-1, the V gene TRBV28; D remains unclear. Between the trimmed V and J ends, which lost 2 bases and 0 bases, there was a span of 8 bases. The CDR3 has 15 residues. Germline V gives CDR1 MDHEN, CDR2 SYDVKM.

The CDR3 coding sequence is TGTGCCAGCAGTGATTCAGGACTTGTCGGGGAGCTGTTTTTT. Its translation: CASSDSGLVGELFF. The chain has TRBV2 and TRBJ2-2; a weak D match, TRBD2 (5 bases). The CDR3 spans 14 residues. V dropped 3 bases and J dropped 7 bases, with 12 bases sitting between them. Germline-derived CDR1 and CDR2 are SNHLY and FYNNEI.

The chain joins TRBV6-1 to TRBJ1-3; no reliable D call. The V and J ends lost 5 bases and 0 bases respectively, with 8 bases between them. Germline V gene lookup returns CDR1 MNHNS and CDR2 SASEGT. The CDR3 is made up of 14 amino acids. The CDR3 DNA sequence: TGTGCCAGCAGTAAACTCGACTCTGGAAACACCATATATTTT. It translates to CASSKLDSGNTIYF.

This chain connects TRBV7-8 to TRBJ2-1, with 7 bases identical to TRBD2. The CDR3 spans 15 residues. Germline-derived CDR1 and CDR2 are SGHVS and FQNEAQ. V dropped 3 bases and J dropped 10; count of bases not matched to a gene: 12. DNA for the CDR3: TGTGCCAGCAGCTTCCAAGGGGCGGGAGTGGACGAGCAGTTCTTC. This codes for CASSFQGAGVDEQFF. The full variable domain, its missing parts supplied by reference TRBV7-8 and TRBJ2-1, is GAGVSQSPRYKVAKRGQDVALRCDPISGHVSLFWYQQALGQGPEFLTYFQNEAQLDKSGLPSDRFFAERPEGSVSTLKIQRTQQEDSAVYLCASSFQGAGVDEQFFGPGTRLTVL.

For the CDR3, the DNA is TGTGCCAGCAGTGAAACAGCTAACTATGGCTACACCTTC. Translating gives CASSETANYGYTF. The chain has TRBV6-1 and TRBJ1-2; D unclear. The CDR3 consists of 13 residues. CDR1 MNHNS and CDR2 SASEGT come from the germline V gene. The ends were cut back, 2 bases at V and 0 bases at J, with 4 bases in the middle.

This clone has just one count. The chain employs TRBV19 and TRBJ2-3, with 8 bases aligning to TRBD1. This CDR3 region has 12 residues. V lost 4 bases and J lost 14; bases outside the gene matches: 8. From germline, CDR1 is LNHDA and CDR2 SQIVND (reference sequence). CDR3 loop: CASSTGQGRPYF. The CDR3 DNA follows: TGTGCCAGTAGTACCGGACAGGGCCGACCGTATTTT. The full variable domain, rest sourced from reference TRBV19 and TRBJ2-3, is DGGITQSPKYLFRKEGQNVTLSCEQNLNHDAMYWYRQDPGQGLRLIYYSQIVNDFQKGDIAEGYSVSREKKESFPLTVTSAQKNPTAFYLCASSTGQGRPYFGPGTRLTVL.

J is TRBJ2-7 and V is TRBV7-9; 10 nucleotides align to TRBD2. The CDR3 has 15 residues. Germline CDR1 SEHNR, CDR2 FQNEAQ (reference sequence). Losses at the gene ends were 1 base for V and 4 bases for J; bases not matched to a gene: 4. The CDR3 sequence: CASSLDASGRYEQYF. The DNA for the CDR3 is TGTGCCAGCAGCTTAGATGCTAGCGGGAGATACGAGCAGTACTTC.

The chain's CDR3 is CASSLAEDYEQYF. The CDR3 nucleotides read TGTGCCAGCAGCTTGGCGGAGGACTACGAGCAGTACTTC. J is TRBJ2-7 and V is TRBV5-4, with D perhaps TRBD2 (5 bases). The V and J ends lost 0 bases and 3 bases respectively, with 7 bases between them. The CDR3 has 13 residues. Germline V gene sequence: CDR1 SGHNT, CDR2 YYREEE (reference sequence). Supplemented by reference TRBV5-4 and TRBJ2-7, the full variable domain reads ETGVTQSPTHLIKTRGQQVTLRCSSQSGHNTVSWYQQALGQGPQFIFQYYREEENGRGNFPPRFSGLQFPNYSSELNVNALELDDSALYLCASSLAEDYEQYFGPGTRLTVT.

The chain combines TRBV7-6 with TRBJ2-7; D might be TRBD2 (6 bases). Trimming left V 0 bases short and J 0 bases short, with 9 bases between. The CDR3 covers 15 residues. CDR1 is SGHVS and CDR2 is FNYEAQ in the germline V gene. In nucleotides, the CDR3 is TGTGCCAGCAGCTTAGCAGGGACTCCCTCCTACGAGCAGTACTTC. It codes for CASSLAGTPSYEQYF.

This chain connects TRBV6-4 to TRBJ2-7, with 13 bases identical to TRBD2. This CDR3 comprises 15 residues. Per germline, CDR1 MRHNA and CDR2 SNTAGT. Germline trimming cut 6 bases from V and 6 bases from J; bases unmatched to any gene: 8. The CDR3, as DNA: TGTGCCAGCAGAACTGAGGGACTAGCGGGATCCGAGCAGTACTTC. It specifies CASRTEGLAGSEQYF.

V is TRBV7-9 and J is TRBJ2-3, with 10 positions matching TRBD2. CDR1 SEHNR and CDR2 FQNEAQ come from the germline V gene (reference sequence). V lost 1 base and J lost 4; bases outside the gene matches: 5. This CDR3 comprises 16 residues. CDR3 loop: CASSLGSSGGADTQYF. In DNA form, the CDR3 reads TGTGCCAGCAGCTTAGGATCTAGCGGGGGCGCAGATACGCAGTATTTT.

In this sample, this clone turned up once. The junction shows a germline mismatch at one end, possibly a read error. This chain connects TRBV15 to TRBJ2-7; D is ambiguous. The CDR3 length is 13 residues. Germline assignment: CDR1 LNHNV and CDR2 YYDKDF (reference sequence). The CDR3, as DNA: TGTGCCACCGGCAGGTCTTACTCCTACGAGCAGTACTTC. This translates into CATGRSYSYEQYF.

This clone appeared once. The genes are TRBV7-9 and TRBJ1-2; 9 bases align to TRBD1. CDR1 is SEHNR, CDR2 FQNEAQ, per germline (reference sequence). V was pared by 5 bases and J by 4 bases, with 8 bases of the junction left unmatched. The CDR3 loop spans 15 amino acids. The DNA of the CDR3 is TGTGCCAGCAGCGTGTTACAGGGGGCCGGCTATGGCTACACCTTC. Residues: CASSVLQGAGYGYTF.